Following are 14 T cell receptor beta chains from one sample sequenced in a study of T-cell reconstitution after alpha-beta-depleted transplantation in children. The TCRbeta library was prepared with unique molecular identifiers. MiXCR was run by TCRdb on the PCR reads, yielding one entry per CDR3 protein. Counted here are fewer than 700,000 distinct CDR3 sequences, 13% occurring once; the ten biggest clones make up around 2.2%. Sequenced material: PBMCs, mostly from graft donor cells, taken 360 days after TCRalphabeta/CD19-depleted stem cell transplant. The receptors were sampled from a male patient under 18 who had a stem cell transplant for acute myeloid leukemia, so the T cells may come from the graft donor.

This clonotype was seen only a few times. V usage is TRBV7-9 and J usage is TRBJ2-7; unclear D gene. Trimming cost V 5 bases and J 6 bases, with 11 bases left between them. The germline gives CDR1 SEHNR, CDR2 FQNEAQ (reference sequence). The CDR3 consists of 12 residues. CDR3 nucleotides: TGTGCCAGCAGCGTAGTCTGGGGCGAGCAGTACTTC. The encoded protein is CASSVVWGEQYF.

The rearrangement uses TRBV12-5 and TRBJ2-1; D might be TRBD2 (5 bases). The V end lost 1 base, the J end lost 9 bases, and 13 bases lay between the germline ends. Germline-derived CDR1 and CDR2 are LGHNT and FRNRAP. The CDR3 length is 14 residues. The CDR3 nucleotides read TGTGCTAGTGGTTTGGAGACGGGAATCGGTGAGCAGTTCTTC. It specifies CASGLETGIGEQFF.

This clonotype was observed many times. The gene calls are TRBV29-1 and TRBJ2-1; D is ambiguous. The CDR3 length is 15 residues. The V gene's germline CDR1 is SQVTM and CDR2 ANQGSEA. Between the trimmed V and J ends, which lost 4 bases and 7 bases, there was a span of 20 bases. The CDR3 is CSVAATHFQINEQFF. CDR3 nucleotide sequence: TGCAGCGTTGCCGCGACCCACTTCCAGATAAATGAGCAGTTCTTC.

CDR3 coding DNA: TGTGCCAGCAGCTTTGCGGAGCGGGAGCACAATGAGCAGTTCTTC. Translating gives CASSFAEREHNEQFF. The rearrangement links TRBV7-9 to TRBJ2-1; 8 bases are a match to TRBD2. The CDR3 runs to 15 residues. Trimming removed 3 bases from V and 5 bases from J; junction bases left unmatched: 6. Germline CDR1 is SEHNR and CDR2 is FQNEAQ (reference sequence).

Concerning this clonotype: A much bigger clone sits one base away, suggesting this may be a read error. The final CDR3 position lacks the conserved phenylalanine or tryptophan, pointing to a likely read error. The CDR3 sequence is CSGGLQETQYL. The CDR3 nucleotides are TGCAGCGGAGGGCTACAAGAGACCCAGTACCTC. The genes are TRBV29-1 and TRBJ2-5, with D perhaps TRBD2 (5 bases). The CDR3 is 11 amino acids. V shed 7 bases and J shed 2 bases, with 8 bases lying between them. Germline V gene lookup returns CDR1 SQVTM and CDR2 ANQGSEA.

This clonotype was observed a handful of times. V usage is TRBV28 and J usage is TRBJ2-7, with D tentatively TRBD1 (5 bases). Germline V gene lookup returns CDR1 MDHEN and CDR2 SYDVKM. This CDR3 is 15 amino acids long. Trimming shortened V by 3 bases and J by 0 bases, and 12 bases separated the two germline ends. CDR3 nucleotide sequence: TGTGCCAGCAGTTTGGGGCGATGGGGCTCCTACGAGCAGTACTTC. This sequence encodes CASSLGRWGSYEQYF.

This clonotype was picked up many times. The chain links TRBV30 to TRBJ2-7; perhaps TRBD2 as D (6 bases). There are 14 residues in the CDR3. Germline CDR1 GTSNPN, CDR2 SVGIG (reference sequence). Trimming removed 5 bases at V and 0 bases at J, with 14 bases between. The DNA of the CDR3 is TGTGCCTGGGTCGGCGCGGGGCGCTCCTACGAGCAGTACTTC. Translated, it gives CAWVGAGRSYEQYF.

This clonotype has just a few counts. The V call is TRBV10-3, the J call TRBJ2-1, with 8 nucleotides matching TRBD2. Germline-derived CDR1 and CDR2 are ENHRY and SYGVKD. The V segment lost 3 bases and the J segment 6 bases; nucleotides outside the gene matches: 4. CDR3 size: 14 residues. CDR3 in DNA: TGTGCCATCAGTGAACCCCTAGCGGGCAATGAGCAGTTCTTC. Protein sequence: CAISEPLAGNEQFF.

This chain links TRBV12-3 or TRBV12-4 with TRBJ2-3; tentatively, D is TRBD2 (6 bases). V was trimmed by 3 bases and J by 1 base, leaving 11 bases between them. This CDR3 spans 15 amino acids. CDR3 sequence (DNA): TGTGCCAGCAGTTTGCGGGGTACAGGCACAGATACGCAGTATTTT. Its protein is CASSLRGTGTDTQYF.

A remark on this clonotype: One end of the junction does not line up with germline, which may come from a read error. The genes are TRBV12-3 or TRBV12-4 and TRBJ1-6; D is unclear. The CDR3 length is 15 residues. CDR3 protein: CASSLGETYNSPLHF. CDR3 nucleotide sequence: TGCGCCAGCAGTTTAGGAGAGACTTATAATTCACCCCTCCACTTT.

A single count supports this clonotype. The chain is built from TRBV12-3 or TRBV12-4 and TRBJ2-7; perhaps TRBD1 as D (6 bases). CDR3 length equals 15 residues. V was trimmed by 6 bases and J by 5 bases, leaving 20 bases between them. The CDR3 DNA follows: TGTGCCAGCAGCCCTACGGGACACCCGAGAAACGAGCAGTACTTC. Its translation: CASSPTGHPRNEQYF.

This clonotype turned up a few times. V usage is TRBV5-1 and J usage is TRBJ2-7, with 9 bases aligning to TRBD2. CDR1 is SGHRS and CDR2 is YFSETQ in the germline V gene. The V and J ends lost 0 bases and 0 bases, in that order; junction bases with no gene match: 7. This CDR3 has 17 amino acids. The CDR3 coding sequence is TGCGCCAGCAGCTTGGCCCCGACTAGCGGCGACTCCTACGAGCAGTACTTC. It yields the protein CASSLAPTSGDSYEQYF.

The table lists this clonotype with many counts. J is TRBJ2-3 and V is TRBV20-1; D may be TRBD2 (6 bases). The CDR3 consists of 16 residues. The germline V gene encodes CDR1 DFQATT and CDR2 SNEGSKA (reference sequence). Deletions cut 0 bases from V and 3 bases from J, with 16 bases between. For the CDR3, the DNA is TGCAGTGCTAGAGATCCCGGGGGTTGGGGAACAGATACGCAGTATTTT. This sequence encodes CSARDPGGWGTDTQYF.

This clonotype was recorded many times. The chain couples TRBV10-3 to TRBJ2-5; perhaps TRBD2 as D (6 bases). The ends were cut back, 6 bases at V and 6 bases at J, with 14 bases in the middle. The CDR3 extends over 13 amino acids. The V gene's germline CDR1 is ENHRY and CDR2 SYGVKD. The CDR3 here is CAIREGRIQTQYF. As DNA, the CDR3 is TGTGCCATCAGGGAGGGCCGGATCCAGACCCAGTACTTC.